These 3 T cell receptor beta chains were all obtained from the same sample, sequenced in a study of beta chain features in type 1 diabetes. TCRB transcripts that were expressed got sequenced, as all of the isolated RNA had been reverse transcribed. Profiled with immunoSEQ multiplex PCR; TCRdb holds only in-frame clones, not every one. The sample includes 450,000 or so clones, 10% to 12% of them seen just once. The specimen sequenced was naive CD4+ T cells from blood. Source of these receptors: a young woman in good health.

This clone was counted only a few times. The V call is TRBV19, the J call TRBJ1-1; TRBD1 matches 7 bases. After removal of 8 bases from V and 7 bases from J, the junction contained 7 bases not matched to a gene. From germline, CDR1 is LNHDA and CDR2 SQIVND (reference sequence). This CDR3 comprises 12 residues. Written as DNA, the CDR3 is TGTGCCAGTCATGACAGGGACTATGAAGCTTTCTTT. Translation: CASHDRDYEAFF.

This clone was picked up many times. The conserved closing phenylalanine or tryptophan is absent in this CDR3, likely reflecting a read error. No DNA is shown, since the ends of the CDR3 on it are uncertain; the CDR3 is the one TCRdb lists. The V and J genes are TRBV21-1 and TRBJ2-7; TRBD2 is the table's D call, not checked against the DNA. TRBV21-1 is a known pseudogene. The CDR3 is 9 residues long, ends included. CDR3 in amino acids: CASSPRFMD.

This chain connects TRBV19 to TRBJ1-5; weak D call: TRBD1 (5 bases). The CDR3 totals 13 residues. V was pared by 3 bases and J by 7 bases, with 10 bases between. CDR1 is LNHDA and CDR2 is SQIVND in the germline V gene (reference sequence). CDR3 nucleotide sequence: TGTGCCAGTAGTATGGGCAGGGCCCAGCCCCAGCATTTT. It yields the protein CASSMGRAQPQHF.